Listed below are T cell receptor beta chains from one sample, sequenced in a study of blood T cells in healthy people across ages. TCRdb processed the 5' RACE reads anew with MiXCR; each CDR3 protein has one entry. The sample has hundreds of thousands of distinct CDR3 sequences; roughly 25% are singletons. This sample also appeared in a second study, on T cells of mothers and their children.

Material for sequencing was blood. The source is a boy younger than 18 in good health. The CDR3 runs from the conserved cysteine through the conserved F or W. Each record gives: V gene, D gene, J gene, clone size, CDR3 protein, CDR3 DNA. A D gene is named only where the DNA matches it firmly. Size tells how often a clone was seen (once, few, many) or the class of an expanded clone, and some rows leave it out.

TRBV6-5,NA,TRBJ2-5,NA,CASSYGSSYYEQSF,TGTGCCAGCAGTTACGGTTCTAGCTATTATGAGCAGTCCTTC
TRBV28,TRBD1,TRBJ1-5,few,CASNRGGQPQHF,TGTGCCAGCAACAGGGGGGGTCAGCCCCAGCATTTT
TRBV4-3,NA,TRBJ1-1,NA,CASSLAFGGDTEAFF,TGCGCCAGCAGCCTGGCCTTTGGGGGGGACACTGAAGCTTTCTTT
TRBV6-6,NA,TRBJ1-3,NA,CASTRVQGLGGNTIYF,TGTGCCAGCACCCGAGTTCAGGGGTTGGGTGGAAACACCATATATTTT
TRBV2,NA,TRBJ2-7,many,CASSTTYEQYF,TGTGCCAGCAGTACGACCTACGAGCAGTACTTC
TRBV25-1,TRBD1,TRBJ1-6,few,CASSAQGGSPLHF,TGTGCCAGCAGTGCACAGGGGGGTTCACCCCTCCACTTT
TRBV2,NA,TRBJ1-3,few,CASAETGNTIYF,TGTGCCAGCGCGGAAACTGGAAACACCATATATTTT
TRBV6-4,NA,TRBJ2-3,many,CASSDGSGSTDTQYF,TGTGCCAGCAGTGACGGGAGCGGTAGCACAGATACGCAGTATTTT
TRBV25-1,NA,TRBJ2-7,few,CASSESLGEQYF,TGTGCCAGCAGTGAATCCCTTGGGGAGCAGTACTTC
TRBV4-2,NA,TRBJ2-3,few,CASSQVGAGLTDTQYF,TGTGCCAGCAGCCAAGTCGGGGCGGGGCTCACAGATACGCAGTATTTT
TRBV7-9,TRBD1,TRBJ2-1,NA,CASSFGQALRYNEQFF,TGTGCCAGCAGCTTTGGACAGGCTCTACGCTACAATGAGCAGTTCTTC
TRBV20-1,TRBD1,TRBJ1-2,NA,CSARGGQPPLNYGYTF,TGCAGTGCTAGAGGGGGACAGCCCCCTCTTAACTATGGCTACACCTTC
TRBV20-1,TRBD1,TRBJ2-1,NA,CSASGRGQAHNEQFF,TGCAGTGCTAGTGGCAGGGGGCAAGCACACAATGAGCAGTTCTTC
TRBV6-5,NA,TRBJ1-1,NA,CANSYGTGPNTEAFF,TGTGCCAACAGTTACGGTACAGGCCCGAACACTGAAGCTTTCTTT
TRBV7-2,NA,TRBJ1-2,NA,CASRSGPLTNYGYTF,TGTGCCAGCAGGTCTGGGCCATTAACTAACTATGGCTACACCTTC
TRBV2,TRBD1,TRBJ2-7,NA,CGSKRAGGAYEQYF,TGTGGCTCCAAGAGGGCAGGGGGAGCCTACGAGCAGTACTTC
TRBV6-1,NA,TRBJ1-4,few,CASSGARGTANEKLFF,TGTGCCAGCAGTGGGGCTCGGGGGACGGCTAATGAAAAACTGTTTTTT